This T cell receptor beta chain was captured in a study of T cells after yellow fever vaccination. TCRdb re-called the 5' RACE reads with MiXCR, one entry per CDR3 protein. Of some 560,000 distinct CDR3 sequences in the sample, about a fifth were seen once. Only a few counts were recorded for this clonotype. Germline lookup yields CDR1 GTSNPN and CDR2 SVGIG (reference sequence). V shed 0 bases and J shed 6 bases, with 3 bases lying between them. The CDR3 is 11 amino acids. V and J are TRBV30 and TRBJ2-1; D uncertain. This TCR came from a man in his thirties or forties who received the YFV17D yellow fever vaccine. This material consisted of PBMCs, taken 15 days after the yellow fever booster vaccination. Here the CDR3 DNA reads TGTGCCTGGAGTGTACTCAATGAGCAGTTCTTC. The encoded protein is CAWSVLNEQFF.